These 16 T cell receptor beta chains were sequenced from one sample in a study of T cells after yellow fever vaccination. Via MiXCR, TCRdb re-called the 5' RACE reads, giving one row per CDR3 protein. The sample yields just under 600,000 distinct CDR3 sequences, approximately 13% seen once. Here the sequenced sample was PBMCs, taken on the day of the yellow fever booster vaccination. The source of these receptors is a man aged 25-40 years who received the YFV17D yellow fever vaccine.

J is TRBJ1-5 and V is TRBV28, with D possibly being TRBD1 (5 bases). This CDR3 is built from 13 residues. V was pared by 7 bases and J by 11 bases, with 18 bases between. Germline loops: CDR1 MDHEN, CDR2 SYDVKM. The CDR3, as DNA: TGTGCCAGCACCTTCAGATCGGGACGGGCCCAGCATTTT. Its protein product is CASTFRSGRAQHF.

This clonotype was counted only a few times. The chain carries TRBV20-1 and TRBJ2-3; unclear D gene. This CDR3 contains 13 residues. CDR1 is DFQATT, CDR2 SNEGSKA, per germline (reference sequence). CDR3 DNA: TGCAGGGCCCCCCAACATAGGACAGATACGCAGTATTTT. It is translated as CRAPQHRTDTQYF.

In its sample, this clonotype was seen a few times. This rearrangement joins TRBV20-1 to TRBJ2-7; D might be TRBD1 (6 bases). CDR1 is DFQATT, CDR2 SNEGSKA, per germline (reference sequence). Trimming stripped 3 bases from V and 6 bases from J, with 18 bases between. This CDR3 comprises 14 residues. The CDR3 DNA sequence: TGCAGTGCTAGTGGGACACTTGGGCAGTCCGAGCAGTACTTC. This gives the protein CSASGTLGQSEQYF.

A few counts support this clonotype. This chain joins TRBV4-3 and TRBJ2-4; D gene unclear. Germline V gene data show CDR1 as LGHNA and CDR2 as YSLEER. The CDR3 extends over 12 amino acids. V was clipped by 1 base and J by 12 bases, with 10 bases between them. The chain's CDR3 is CASSQAQAPQYF. CDR3 sequence (DNA): TGCGCCAGCAGCCAAGCCCAGGCCCCTCAGTACTTC.

This clonotype was picked up many times. V usage is TRBV24-1 and J usage is TRBJ2-5; the match to TRBD2 covers 8 bases. Per germline, CDR1 KGHDR and CDR2 SFDVKD. This CDR3 has 18 residues. V gave up 4 bases and J gave up 5 bases; unmatched junction bases: 17. CDR3 in amino acids: CATSDSSASGRGGETQYF. DNA for the CDR3: TGTGCCACCAGTGACTCATCGGCCAGCGGGAGAGGAGGTGAGACCCAGTACTTC.

The chain uses TRBV7-9 and TRBJ2-5; 8 bases are shared with TRBD2. The germline V gene has CDR1 SEHNR and CDR2 FQNEAQ (reference sequence). Germline trimming cut 5 bases from V and 3 bases from J; bases unmatched to any gene: 8. The CDR3 is 15 residues long. The CDR3 nucleotides are TGTGCCAGCAGCCTGCCGGGACTAGAAGAAGAGACCCAGTACTTC. This gives the protein CASSLPGLEEETQYF.

In nucleotides, the CDR3 is TGCAGTGTACCCACGGGACTAGCGAGCACAGATACGCAGTATTTT. Protein: CSVPTGLASTDTQYF. V usage is TRBV20-1 and J usage is TRBJ2-3; TRBD2 matches 10 bases. Germline assignment: CDR1 DFQATT and CDR2 SNEGSKA (reference sequence). J lost 0 bases, V lost 7 bases, and 7 bases had no gene match. There are 15 residues in the CDR3.

This clonotype was detected ten times or more. V is TRBV29-1 and J is TRBJ2-3; the D is unclear. V dropped 3 bases and J dropped 1 base, with 5 bases sitting between them. CDR1 is SQVTM and CDR2 is ANQGSEA in the germline V gene. The CDR3 totals 12 residues. Written as DNA, the CDR3 is TGCAGCGTTGATACCGGCACAGATACGCAGTATTTT. This gives the protein CSVDTGTDTQYF.

The chain couples TRBV6-7 to TRBJ2-5, with 8 bases aligning to TRBD2. TRBV6-7 counts as an open reading frame of uncertain function. Trimming cost V 7 bases and J 3 bases; bases outside gene matches: 10. The CDR3 consists of 15 residues. The CDR3 region is CASKSSGREEETQYF. The CDR3 nucleotides are TGTGCCAGCAAATCCAGCGGGAGAGAAGAAGAGACCCAGTACTTC.

This clonotype came up many times. J is TRBJ2-7 and V is TRBV6-6; tentative D call: TRBD2 (5 bases). Trimming cost V 6 bases and J 0 bases, with 12 bases left between them. Per germline, CDR1 MNHNY and CDR2 SVGAGI (reference sequence). The CDR3 consists of 14 residues. CDR3 DNA: TGTGCCAGCAGCCCCGTAGGAGGCTCCTACGAGCAGTACTTC. It yields the protein CASSPVGGSYEQYF.

This clonotype was recorded many times. The genes are TRBV7-9 and TRBJ2-1; perhaps D is TRBD1 or TRBD2 (5 bases each). Trimming stripped 1 base from V and 5 bases from J, with 15 bases between. The CDR3 covers 16 residues. Germline V CDR1 and CDR2: SEHNR, FQNEAQ (reference sequence). CDR3 amino acids: CASSLDGTLGDNEQFF. The DNA for the CDR3 is TGTGCCAGCAGCTTAGATGGGACGTTGGGGGACAATGAGCAGTTCTTC.

The chain carries TRBV7-2 and TRBJ2-1; 9 bases map to TRBD2. V trimming: 6 bases; J trimming: 1 base; junction bases outside the gene matches: 7. Germline values: CDR1 SGHTA, CDR2 FQGNSA. The CDR3 has 16 residues. The CDR3 is CASRPPGLASYNEQFF. CDR3 nucleotide sequence: TGTGCCAGCAGGCCTCCGGGACTAGCTTCCTACAATGAGCAGTTCTTC.

J is TRBJ1-1 and V is TRBV6-2 or TRBV6-3, with 9 bases identical to TRBD1. From germline, CDR1 is MNHEY and CDR2 SVGEGT. This CDR3 contains 13 residues. Losses at the gene ends were 8 bases for V and 5 bases for J; bases not matched to a gene: 6. CDR3 DNA: TGTGCCAGCGGGAGGACAGGGGAAACTGAAGCTTTCTTT. Translated: CASGRTGETEAFF.

The gene calls are TRBV20-1 and TRBJ2-1; 7 nucleotides match TRBD2. The length of the CDR3 is 14 residues. Germline loops: CDR1 DFQATT, CDR2 SNEGSKA (reference sequence). V dropped 6 bases and J dropped 9; count of bases not matched to a gene: 14. CDR3 sequence: CSATRDYNNIEQFF. DNA of the CDR3: TGCAGTGCGACCCGGGACTATAATAATATTGAGCAGTTCTTC.

This clonotype was seen a handful of times. The V gene is TRBV25-1, the J gene TRBJ2-3, with 9 bases identical to TRBD1. Unmatched junction bases numbered 8, after V lost 7 bases and J lost 6 bases. CDR3 length: 14 residues. Germline loops: CDR1 MGHDK, CDR2 SYGVNS. CDR3 DNA sequence: TGTGCCAGCATCGCCACGGACAGGGGTGATACGCAGTATTTT. It encodes CASIATDRGDTQYF.

This clonotype was counted only a few times. The rearrangement links TRBV20-1 to TRBJ1-1; a weak D match, TRBD1 (5 bases). CDR3 size: 13 residues. V dropped 6 bases and J dropped 0 bases, with 11 bases sitting between them. The germline gives CDR1 DFQATT, CDR2 SNEGSKA (reference sequence). In DNA, the CDR3 is TGCAGTGCGCGACAGACCTTGAACACTGAAGCTTTCTTT. Translated, it gives CSARQTLNTEAFF.